This T cell receptor beta chain was obtained from a study of T cells after yellow fever vaccination. TCRdb recomputed calls from the 5' RACE reads with MiXCR, one row per CDR3 protein. Of about 300,000 distinct CDR3 sequences in the sample, around 6.8% were seen once. A few counts support this clonotype. Its antigen is unidentified. Overall study findings and caveats: Re-detected after boosting: most primary clones, around 96% of CD4 and roughly 88% of CD8. FACS-sorted repertoires could harbor abundant contaminating bulk-population clonotypes.

This TCR derives from a man in his late teens or twenties who received the YFV17D yellow fever vaccine. Sequenced material: PBMCs, taken around 45 days after the first yellow fever vaccination.

The CDR3 DNA is TGTGCCAGCAGCTCGGACCTTAGCTCCTACAATGAGCAGTTCTTC. Translating it yields CASSSDLSSYNEQFF. The V gene is TRBV7-6, the J gene TRBJ2-1; no clear D. Germline V CDR1 and CDR2: SGHVS, FNYEAQ. CDR3 length equals 15 residues. V was cut by 4 bases and J by 0 bases, with 10 bases left in between.